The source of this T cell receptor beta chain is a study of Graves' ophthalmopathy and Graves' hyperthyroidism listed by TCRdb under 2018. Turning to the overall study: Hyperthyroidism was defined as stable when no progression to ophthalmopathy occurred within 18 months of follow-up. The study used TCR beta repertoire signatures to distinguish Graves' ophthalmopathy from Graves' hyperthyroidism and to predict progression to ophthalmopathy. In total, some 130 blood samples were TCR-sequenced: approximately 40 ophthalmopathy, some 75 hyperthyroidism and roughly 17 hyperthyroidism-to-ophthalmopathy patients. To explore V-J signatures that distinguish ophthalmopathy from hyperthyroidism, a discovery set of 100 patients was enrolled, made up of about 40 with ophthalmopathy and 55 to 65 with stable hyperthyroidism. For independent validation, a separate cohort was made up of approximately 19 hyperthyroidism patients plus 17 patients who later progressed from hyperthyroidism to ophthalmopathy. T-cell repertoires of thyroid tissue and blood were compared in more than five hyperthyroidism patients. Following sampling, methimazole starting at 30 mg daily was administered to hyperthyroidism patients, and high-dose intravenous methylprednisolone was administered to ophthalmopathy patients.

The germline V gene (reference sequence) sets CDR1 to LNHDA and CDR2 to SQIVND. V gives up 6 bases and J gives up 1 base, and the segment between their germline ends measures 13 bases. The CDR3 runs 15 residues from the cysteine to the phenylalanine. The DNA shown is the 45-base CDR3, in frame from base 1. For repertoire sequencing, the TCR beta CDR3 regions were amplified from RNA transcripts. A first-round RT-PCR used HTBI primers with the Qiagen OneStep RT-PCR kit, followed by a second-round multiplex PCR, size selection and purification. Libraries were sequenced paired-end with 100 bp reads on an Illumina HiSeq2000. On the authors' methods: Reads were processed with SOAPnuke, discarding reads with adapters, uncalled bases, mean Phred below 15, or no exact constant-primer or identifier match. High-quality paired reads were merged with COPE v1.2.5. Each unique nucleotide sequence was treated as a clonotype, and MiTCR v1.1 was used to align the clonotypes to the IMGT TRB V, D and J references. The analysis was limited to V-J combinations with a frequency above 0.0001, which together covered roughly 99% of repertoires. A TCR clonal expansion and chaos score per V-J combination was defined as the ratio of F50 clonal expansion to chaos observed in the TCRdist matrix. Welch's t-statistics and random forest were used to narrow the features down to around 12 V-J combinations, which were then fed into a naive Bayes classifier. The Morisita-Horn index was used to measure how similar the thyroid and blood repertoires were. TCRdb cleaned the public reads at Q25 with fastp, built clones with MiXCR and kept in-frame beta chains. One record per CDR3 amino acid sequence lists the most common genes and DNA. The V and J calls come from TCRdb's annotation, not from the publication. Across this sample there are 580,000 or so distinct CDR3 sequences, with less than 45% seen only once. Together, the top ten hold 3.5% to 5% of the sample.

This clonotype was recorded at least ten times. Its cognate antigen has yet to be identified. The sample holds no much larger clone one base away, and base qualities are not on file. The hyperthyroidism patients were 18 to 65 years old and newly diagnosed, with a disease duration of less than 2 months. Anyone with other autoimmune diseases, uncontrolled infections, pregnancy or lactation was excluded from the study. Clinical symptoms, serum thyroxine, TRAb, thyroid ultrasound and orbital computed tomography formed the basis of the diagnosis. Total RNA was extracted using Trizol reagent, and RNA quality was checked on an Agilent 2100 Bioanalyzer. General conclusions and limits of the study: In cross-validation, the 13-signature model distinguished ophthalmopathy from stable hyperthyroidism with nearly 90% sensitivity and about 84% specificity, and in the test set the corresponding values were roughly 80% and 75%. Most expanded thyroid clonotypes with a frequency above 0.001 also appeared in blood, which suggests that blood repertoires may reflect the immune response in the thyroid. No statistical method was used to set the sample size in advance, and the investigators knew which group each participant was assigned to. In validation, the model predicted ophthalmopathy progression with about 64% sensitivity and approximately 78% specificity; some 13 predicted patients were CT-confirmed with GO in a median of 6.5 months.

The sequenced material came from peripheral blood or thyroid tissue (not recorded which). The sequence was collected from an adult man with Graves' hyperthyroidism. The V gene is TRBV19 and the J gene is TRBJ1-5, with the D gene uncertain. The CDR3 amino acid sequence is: CASRTKFTSNQPQHF. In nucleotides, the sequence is TGTGCCAGTAGGACCAAATTTACCAGCAATCAGCCCCAGCATTTT. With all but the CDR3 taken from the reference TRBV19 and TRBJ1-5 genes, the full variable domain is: DGGITQSPKYLFRKEGQNVTLSCEQNLNHDAMYWYRQDPGQGLRLIYYSQIVNDFQKGDIAEGYSVSREKKESFPLTVTSAQKNPTAFYLCASRTKFTSNQPQHFGDGTRLSIL.